These 2 T cell receptor beta chains share one sample of origin, sequenced in a study of T cells in Graves' hyperthyroidism and ophthalmopathy. TCR beta CDR3 sequences were amplified from RNA transcripts. The HTBI primer set was used in a first-round RT-PCR of the TCR CDR3. TCRdb independently ran MiXCR on the multiplex PCR reads; one entry per CDR3 protein. The table has around 690,000 distinct CDR3 sequences, roughly 17% seen once; the top ten hold 15% to 18%. The sequencing input was blood. These receptor sequences come from a man aged 50-60 years with Graves' hyperthyroidism.

Only a few counts were recorded for this clonotype. The CDR3 DNA follows: TGCGCCAGCAGCTTGGTGGACAGGCTCTACAATGAGCAGTTCTTC. It specifies CASSLVDRLYNEQFF. V and J are TRBV5-1 and TRBJ2-1, with 7 bases fitting TRBD1. The CDR3 has 15 amino acids. Losses at the gene ends were 0 bases for V and 3 bases for J; bases not matched to a gene: 3. Germline V CDR1 and CDR2: SGHRS, YFSETQ.

This clonotype occurred a few times. The V gene is TRBV13, the J gene TRBJ2-7; D call uncertain. The CDR3 contains 14 residues. V was clipped by 4 bases and J by 0 bases, with 10 bases between them. Germline V gene sequence: CDR1 PRHDT, CDR2 FYEKMQ (reference sequence). The CDR3 is CASSSDLNSYEQYF. CDR3 sequence (DNA): TGTGCCAGCAGCTCCGACCTGAACTCCTACGAGCAGTACTTC.